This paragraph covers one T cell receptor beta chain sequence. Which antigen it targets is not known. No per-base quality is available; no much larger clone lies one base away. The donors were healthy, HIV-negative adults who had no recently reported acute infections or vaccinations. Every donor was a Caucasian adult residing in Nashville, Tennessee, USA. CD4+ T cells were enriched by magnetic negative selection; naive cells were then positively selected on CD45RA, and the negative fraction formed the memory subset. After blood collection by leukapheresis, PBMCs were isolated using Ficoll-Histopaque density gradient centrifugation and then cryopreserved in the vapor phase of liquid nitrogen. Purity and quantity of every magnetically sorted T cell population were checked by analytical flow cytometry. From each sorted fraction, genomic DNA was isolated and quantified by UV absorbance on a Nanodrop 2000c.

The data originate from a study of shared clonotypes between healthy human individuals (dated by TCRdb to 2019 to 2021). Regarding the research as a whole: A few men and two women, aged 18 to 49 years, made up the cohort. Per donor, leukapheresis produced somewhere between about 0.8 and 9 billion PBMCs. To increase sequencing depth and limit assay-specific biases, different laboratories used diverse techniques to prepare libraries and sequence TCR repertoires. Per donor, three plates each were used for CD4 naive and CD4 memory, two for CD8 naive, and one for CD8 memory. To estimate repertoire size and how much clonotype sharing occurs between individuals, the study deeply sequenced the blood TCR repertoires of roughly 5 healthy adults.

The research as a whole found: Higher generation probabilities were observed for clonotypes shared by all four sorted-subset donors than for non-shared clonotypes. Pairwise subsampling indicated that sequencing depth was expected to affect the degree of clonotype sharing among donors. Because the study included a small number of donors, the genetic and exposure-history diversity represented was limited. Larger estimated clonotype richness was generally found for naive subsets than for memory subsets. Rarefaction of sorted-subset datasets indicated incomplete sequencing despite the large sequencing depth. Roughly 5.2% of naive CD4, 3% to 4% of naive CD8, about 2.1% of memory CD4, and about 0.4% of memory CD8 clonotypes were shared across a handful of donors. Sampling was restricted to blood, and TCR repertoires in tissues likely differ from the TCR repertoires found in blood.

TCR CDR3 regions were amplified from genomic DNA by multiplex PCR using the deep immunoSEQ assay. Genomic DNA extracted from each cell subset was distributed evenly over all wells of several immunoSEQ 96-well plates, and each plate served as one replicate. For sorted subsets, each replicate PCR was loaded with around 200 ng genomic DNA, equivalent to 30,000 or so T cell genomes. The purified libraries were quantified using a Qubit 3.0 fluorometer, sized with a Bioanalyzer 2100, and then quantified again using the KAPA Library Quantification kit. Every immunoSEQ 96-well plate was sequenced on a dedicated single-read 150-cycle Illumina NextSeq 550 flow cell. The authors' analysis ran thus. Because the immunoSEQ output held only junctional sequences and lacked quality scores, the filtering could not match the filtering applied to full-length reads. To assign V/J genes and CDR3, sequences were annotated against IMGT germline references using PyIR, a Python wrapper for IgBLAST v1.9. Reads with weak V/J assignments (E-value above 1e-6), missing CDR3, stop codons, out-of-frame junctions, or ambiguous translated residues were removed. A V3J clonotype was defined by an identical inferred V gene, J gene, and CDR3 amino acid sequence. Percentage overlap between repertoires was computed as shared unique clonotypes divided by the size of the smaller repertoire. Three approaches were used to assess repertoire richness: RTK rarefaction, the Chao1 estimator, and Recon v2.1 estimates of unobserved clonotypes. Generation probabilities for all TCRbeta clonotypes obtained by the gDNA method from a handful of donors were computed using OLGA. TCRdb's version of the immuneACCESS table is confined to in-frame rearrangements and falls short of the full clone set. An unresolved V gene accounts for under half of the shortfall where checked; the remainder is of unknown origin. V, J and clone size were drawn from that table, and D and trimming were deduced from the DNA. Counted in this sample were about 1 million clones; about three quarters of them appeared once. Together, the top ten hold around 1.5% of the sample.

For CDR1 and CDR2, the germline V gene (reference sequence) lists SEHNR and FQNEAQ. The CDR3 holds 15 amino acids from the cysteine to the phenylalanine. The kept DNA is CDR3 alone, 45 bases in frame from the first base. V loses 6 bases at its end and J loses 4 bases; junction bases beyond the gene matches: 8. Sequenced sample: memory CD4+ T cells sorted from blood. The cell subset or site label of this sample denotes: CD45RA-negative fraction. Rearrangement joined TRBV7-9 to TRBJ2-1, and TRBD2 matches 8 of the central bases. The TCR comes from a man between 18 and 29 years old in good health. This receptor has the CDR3 CASSSGRAAYNEQFF. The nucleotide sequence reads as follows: TGTGCCAGCAGTTCCGGGAGGGCCGCATACAATGAGCAGTTCTTC.